The table lists the clone carrying this T cell receptor (beta chain) with many counts. What it recognizes is unknown. This CDR3 contains 16 residues. The V gene's germline CDR1 is DFQATT and CDR2 SNEGSKA (reference sequence). Trimming removed 6 bases at V and 2 bases at J, with 23 bases between. Patients having uncontrolled infection, another autoimmune disease, pregnancy or lactation were not included. TCR beta CDR3 region amplification was performed from RNA transcripts. Carried out on the TCR CDR3, a first-round RT-PCR used the HTBI primer set. MiXCR, applied by TCRdb to the multiplex PCR reads, yields one record per CDR3 protein. This sample has 500,000 to 600,000 distinct CDR3 sequences; around 45% occur once, and the top ten carry approximately 8.4%. The data belong to a study of T cells in Graves' hyperthyroidism and ophthalmopathy. Regarding the study as a whole: In the analysis, a 13 V-J model separated ophthalmopathy from stable hyperthyroidism.

The receptor comes from a woman under 30 with Graves' hyperthyroidism. Input material: peripheral blood or thyroid tissue (not recorded which). The V gene is TRBV20-1, the J gene TRBJ2-7, with TRBD2 as a possible D gene (6 bases). The CDR3 coding sequence is TGCAGTGCAGAAATACCATTAGATCGCGGGACCTACGAGCAGTACTTC. Translated, it gives CSAEIPLDRGTYEQYF.